Listed below are T cell receptor beta chains from one sample, sequenced in a study of T cell responses to AZD1222 COVID-19 vaccine. Sequenced by immunoSEQ multiplex PCR; TCRdb stores in-frame clones only, minus some. This table has 150,000 to 190,000 clones, approximately 86% appearing once. This sample comprised peripheral blood, obtained after recovery from COVID-19. Receptors originate from an adult who had recovered from COVID-19. CDR3s include the opening cysteine and the closing phenylalanine or tryptophan. Each record gives: CDR3 DNA, CDR3 protein, D gene, V gene, clone size, J gene. D genes are given only for firm matches. Clone size appears in some rows only: once, few, many, or a class for an expanded clone.

TGTGCCAGCAGCCTTGGAAGTGGAGACCTCTATGGCTACACCTTC CASSLGSGDLYGYTF - TRBV7-9 - TRBJ1-2
TGTGCCAGCAGCTTTGGACTAGCGGGGACAGATACGCAGTATTTT CASSFGLAGTDTQYF TRBD2 TRBV5-4 few TRBJ2-3
TGTGCCAGCAGAGGAGCTAACTATGGCTACACCTTC CASRGANYGYTF - TRBV27 - TRBJ1-2
TGCGCCAGCAGCAAGGGACTAGCGGGGGCTGGGGCCAACGTCCTGACTTTC CASSKGLAGAGANVLTF TRBD2 TRBV5-1 - TRBJ2-6
TGTGCCAGCAGCCATTATCAGACAGAGTATGGCTACACCTTC CASSHYQTEYGYTF - TRBV3-1/TRBV3-2 - TRBJ1-2
TGTGCCAGCAGCAAACAGGGTCCCTACGAGCAGTACTTC CASSKQGPYEQYF - TRBV6-5 - TRBJ2-7
TGTGCCAGCAGCTCCTCCGGGACCCGGAGGACCGGGGAGCTGTTTTTT CASSSSGTRRTGELFF - TRBV7-2 - TRBJ2-2
TGTGCCAGCAGTGAAAGGAGGGAGCGCACAGATACGCAGTATTTT CASSERRERTDTQYF - TRBV6-1 few TRBJ2-3
TGTGCCAGCAGTGTACAGGGTAGCGGGGAGCTGTTTTTT CASSVQGSGELFF - TRBV2 many TRBJ2-2
TGCAGCGTAGTAATCAGTACAGGGGTGACAGATACGCAGTATTTT CSVVISTGVTDTQYF TRBD1 TRBV29-1 - TRBJ2-3
TGCGCCAGCAGCTGGGGGACAGGGAGTTTCTACGAGCAGTACTTC CASSWGTGSFYEQYF TRBD1 TRBV5-1 - TRBJ2-7
TGTGCCCACCAGGAAAACACTGAAGCTTTCTTT CAHQENTEAFF - TRBV18 - TRBJ1-1
TGTGCCACCAGTGATTCGGACAGGGAGCAGTTCTTC CATSDSDREQFF TRBD1 TRBV24-1 - TRBJ2-1
TGTGCCAGCAGTGAATTGGGTCAAGGGAACATTCAGTACTTC CASSELGQGNIQYF - TRBV6-1 once TRBJ2-4
TGCGCCAGCACCGGACAGGGAGGTGGCTACACCTTC CASTGQGGGYTF TRBD1 TRBV10-2 once TRBJ1-2
TGTGCCAGCAGCCAACAGGCGGGGGGCGGGGAGACCCAGTACTTC CASSQQAGGGETQYF TRBD2 TRBV7-2 - TRBJ2-5
TGTGCCAGCAGTGAAGCCCCGTGGAGCTCCTATAATTCACCCCTCCACTTT CASSEAPWSSYNSPLHF - TRBV6-1 - TRBJ1-6
TGTGCCAGCAGTGAGTCGGGGGGCAATCAGCCCCAGCATTTT CASSESGGNQPQHF - TRBV2 - TRBJ1-5
TGTGCCAGCAGTTTTTCTTGGTTGGAGCCGAACACCGGGGAGCTGTTTTTT CASSFSWLEPNTGELFF - TRBV28 - TRBJ2-2
TGCGCCAGCAGCTTAGGGCGGGGGGCTCTTAGCTCCTACGAGCAGTACTTC CASSLGRGALSSYEQYF TRBD2 TRBV5-1 - TRBJ2-7
TGCAGCGTTGTAACCCTCCTGAACACCGGGGAGCTGTTTTTT CSVVTLLNTGELFF - TRBV29-1 - TRBJ2-2
TGTGCCAGCAGTGAAATGGGAACCGGGGAGCTGTTTTTT CASSEMGTGELFF - TRBV2 - TRBJ2-2
TGTGCCAGCAGCCAAGGAGGGGGCGGAAGTTCACCCCTCCACTTT CASSQGGGGSSPLHF TRBD1 TRBV3-1/TRBV3-2 once TRBJ1-6
TGTGCCAGTAGACCGAACGGATTTGGTGGGGGGACTAGGGAGACCCAGTACTTC CASRPNGFGGGTRETQYF TRBD2 TRBV19 - TRBJ2-5
TGCGCCAGCAGCTTGGCAGGACAGGGGGGGATGTTTTTT CASSLAGQGGMFF TRBD1 TRBV5-1 - TRBJ1-4
TGCAGCGCCGGGGACATGGCGGACACTGAAGCTTTCTTT CSAGDMADTEAFF - TRBV29-1 - TRBJ1-1
TGTGCCAGCAGCTCTCAAAGGGGGAACACTGAAGCTTTCTTT CASSSQRGNTEAFF - TRBV11-2 few TRBJ1-1
TGCAGCGTTGAAGCTAGCGGCCTTTCTGGGGCCAACGTCCTGACTTTC CSVEASGLSGANVLTF TRBD2 TRBV29-1 - TRBJ2-6
TGTGCCAGCGGAAGACAGGGCAGCATGAACACTGAAGCTTTCTTT CASGRQGSMNTEAFF TRBD1 TRBV27 - TRBJ1-1
TGTGCCAGCAGCTCCACCTTCAACACTGAAGCTTTCTTT CASSSTFNTEAFF - TRBV7-8 - TRBJ1-1
TGTGCCAGTAGTAGGGGGACAGGGGCAAACTATGGCTACACCTTC CASSRGTGANYGYTF TRBD1 TRBV19 - TRBJ1-2
TGTGCCAGCAGTTACTCTGGCAGAACCCACTCCTACGAGCAGTACTTC CASSYSGRTHSYEQYF - TRBV6-6 - TRBJ2-7
TGTGCCAGCAGACCCTGGACAGCAATCTCTGACGAGCAGTACTTC CASRPWTAISDEQYF - TRBV2 - TRBJ2-7
TGTGCCATCAGTGGGGGGACATCGAACACCGGGGAGCTGTTTTTT CAISGGTSNTGELFF - TRBV10-3 - TRBJ2-2
TGTGCCATCACTGGGGCCAACGTCCTGACTTTC CAITGANVLTF - TRBV10-3 - TRBJ2-6
TGTGCCAGCAGCCGAGGGGGGGCGTCCTACGAGCAGTACTTC CASSRGGASYEQYF - TRBV9 - TRBJ2-7
TGTGCCAGCAGCCTCTCAGAAAACCCAGCCTACGAGCAGTACTTC CASSLSENPAYEQYF - TRBV6-2/TRBV6-3 - TRBJ2-7
TGCGCCAGCAGCCAGGGACAAGGTCTCGATGGCTACACCTTC CASSQGQGLDGYTF - TRBV4-3 once TRBJ1-2
TGTGCCAGCAACCACGGACAGGGGACTGAAGCTTTCTTT CASNHGQGTEAFF TRBD1 TRBV7-3 - TRBJ1-1
TGTGCCAGTAGTATGGTTGGGACAGGGGCGTACACAGATACGCAGTATTTT CASSMVGTGAYTDTQYF TRBD1 TRBV19 - TRBJ2-3
TGTGCCAGCAGTCCACCTGACAGGGGAGAGACCCAGTACTTC CASSPPDRGETQYF TRBD1 TRBV28 few TRBJ2-5
TGTGCCAGCAGCTTAGGGTGGCAGGGAAGTGAAAAACTGTTTTTT CASSLGWQGSEKLFF - TRBV7-8 few TRBJ1-4
TGTGCCAGCAGCGCACCAGGGGGGAACACCGGGGAGCTGTTTTTT CASSAPGGNTGELFF TRBD1 TRBV14 - TRBJ2-2
TGTGCCACCAGTCCCAGGGCGAACACCGGGGAGCTGTTTTTT CATSPRANTGELFF - TRBV24-1 - TRBJ2-2
TGCAGCGTTCGGGGGACAGGGTGGGTGACCCAGTACTTC CSVRGTGWVTQYF TRBD1 TRBV29-1 - TRBJ2-5